Here is one T cell receptor beta chain with its context. Its antigen is not yet known. The input lacks base qualities; no much larger clone sits a single base away. The sample belongs to a study of T cells after yellow fever vaccination (dated by TCRdb to between 2018 and 2021). For the wider study: The SMART-Seq v4 Ultra Low Input RNA kit was used to prepare libraries from fractions with low cell numbers. To follow T-cell clones before and after primary and booster YFV17D yellow fever vaccination, bulk TCR alpha and beta repertoires were sequenced over time. Two healthy male donors made up the cohort, one aged 18 to 30 years and the other aged 30 to 40 years. Blood was drawn at multiple timepoints before and after primary and secondary immunization, with bulk PBMC replicates and cell subsets isolated. Overall study outcomes, separate from this receptor: Only two donors were included in the study, so the extent to which the findings can be generalized is limited. Because abundant contaminating clonotypes from the bulk population could be contained in FACS-sorted repertoires, computational filtering was required. Compared with the primary T-cell response, the secondary T-cell response was faster but weaker, reaching its peak on day 5 rather than on day 15. After the booster, most of the clones that had expanded following primary vaccination were detected again (almost 98% of CD4 and 85% to 90% of CD8), which suggests that memory was broadly maintained. A small share of clonotypes was detected in both CD4 and CD8 compartments, with the overlap likely arising from convergent recombination.

The treatment or condition label, as the study defines it: live attenuated yellow fever vaccine strain. At each blood-draw timepoint, two biological replicates of bulk PBMCs were collected. A standard Ficoll-Paque protocol was used to isolate PBMCs from peripheral blood. RNA was extracted with TriZol from bulk PBMCs, CD4 and CD8 fractions, and dextramer-positive and dextramer-negative fractions. CDR1 and CDR2 are drawn from the germline V gene: SQVTM, ANQGSEA. The CDR3 sequence holds 14 residues, the cysteine and phenylalanine included. The entry retains the CDR3 DNA only, 42 bases that are in frame from base 1. The germline ends are 6 bases apart after V is trimmed by 3 bases and J by 0 bases. TCR cDNA was made using 5'RACE template switching, a step that added a universal primer site and unique molecular identifiers. Priming for cDNA synthesis came from both the TCR alpha and TCR beta constant segments. Library amplification used two PCR steps, and the second PCR step added sample barcodes and sequencing adapters. Sequencing of libraries was performed on Illumina HiSeq 2500 (2x100 bp) or NovaSeq (2x150 bp). The study's own analysis went as follows. Reads were demultiplexed and collapsed into UMI consensus sequences with MIGEC, and V(D)J alignment was performed with MiXCR. Vaccine-responding clonotypes were defined with edgeR using replicate PBMC samples, requiring FDR below 0.01 and a log2 fold change above 5 up to day 15. CD4 or CD8 identity was assigned to each bulk clonotype according to whether the clonotype was present at higher abundance in the sequenced CD4 repertoire or the sequenced CD8 repertoire. In-frame beta chains were kept once TCRdb had trimmed the public reads at Q25 with fastp and called clones with MiXCR. When rows share a CDR3 protein, they turn into one entry using the most common DNA and genes. These V and J calls originate from TCRdb's pipeline instead of the authors' own analysis. The sample table contains 300,000 to 350,000 distinct CDR3 sequences; only one count was recorded for 8.1% of them. The leading ten clones occupy 15% to 20% of the sample.

The rearranged chain carries TRBV29-1 and TRBJ2-6, with the D gene not confidently named. This receptor was obtained from a young man who received the YFV17D yellow fever vaccine. The material sequenced was PBMCs, taken more than 40 days after the first yellow fever vaccination. The CDR3 loop reads CSVDLLSGANVLTF. The nucleotide sequence is given as TGCAGCGTTGACCTCCTCTCTGGGGCCAACGTCCTGACTTTC.